The 29 T cell receptor beta chains presented below share a single source sample, sequenced in a study of T-cell reconstitution after alpha-beta-depleted transplantation in children. Preparing the TCRbeta library involved the use of unique molecular identifiers. TCRdb independently ran MiXCR on the PCR reads; one entry per CDR3 protein. The table shows fewer than 400,000 distinct CDR3 sequences, with 20% occurring only once. The sample in question was PBMCs from the stem cell graft donor, obtained from the stem cell graft. These receptor sequences come from a human donor who donated a stem cell graft to a child with acute myeloid leukemia.

The rearrangement joins TRBV11-2 to TRBJ1-1, with D unclear. The V gene's germline CDR1 is SGHAT and CDR2 FQNNGV. V lost 5 bases to trimming and J lost 4 bases, with 11 bases between them. This CDR3 spans 13 amino acids. The CDR3 loop is CASSRRSFTEAFF. The CDR3 nucleotides are TGTGCCAGCAGCCGGAGGTCATTCACTGAAGCTTTCTTT.

In this sample, this clonotype turned up many times. The CDR3 region is CASSFVRGEQFF. The CDR3 coding sequence is TGTGCCAGCAGTTTTGTGCGGGGTGAGCAGTTCTTC. The chain has TRBV12-3 or TRBV12-4 and TRBJ2-1, with D possibly TRBD2 on 6 matching bases. This CDR3 comprises 12 residues. V lost 3 bases and J 9 bases, leaving 9 bases between the germline ends.

This clonotype was seen more than once but under ten times. The chain joins TRBV30 to TRBJ1-1; the match to TRBD1 covers 9 bases. Germline V gives CDR1 GTSNPN, CDR2 SVGIG (reference sequence). Unmatched junction bases numbered 2, after V lost 4 bases and J lost 5 bases. The CDR3 covers 12 residues. CDR3 in DNA: TGTGCCTGGAAGGACAGGGGAACTGAAGCTTTCTTT. Translating gives CAWKDRGTEAFF.

There are many counts of this clonotype. The chain recombines TRBV5-1 with TRBJ2-1; TRBD1 matches 7 bases. The J segment lost 4 bases and the V segment lost 4 bases, leaving 8 bases of the junction unmatched. CDR1 SGHRS and CDR2 YFSETQ come from the germline V gene. This CDR3 is built from 15 residues. CDR3 nucleotide sequence: TGCGCCAGCAGCACTCCGGGACAGCAATACAATGAGCAGTTCTTC. Protein: CASSTPGQQYNEQFF. The full variable domain, in which reference TRBV5-1 and TRBJ2-1 provide the parts outside the CDR3, is KAGVTQTPRYLIKTRGQQVTLSCSPISGHRSVSWYQQTPGQGLQFLFEYFSETQRNKGNFPGRFSGRQFSNSRSEMNVSTLELGDSALYLCASSTPGQQYNEQFFGPGTRLTVL.

In this sample, this clonotype turned up once. The gene calls are TRBV29-1 and TRBJ2-3, with 9 nucleotides matching TRBD1. The CDR3 has 14 amino acids. Trimming at V came to 6 bases and at J to 4 bases, leaving 8 bases not matched to a gene. Germline CDR1 reads SQVTM; CDR2 reads ANQGSEA. Here the CDR3 DNA reads TGCAGCGTGGTGGGGGACAGGGAGGCAGATACGCAGTATTTT. It specifies CSVVGDREADTQYF.

This sequence joins TRBV7-2 and TRBJ2-2; 9 bases agree with TRBD1. CDR1 and CDR2 (germline): SGHTA, FQGNSA. The length of the CDR3 is 15 residues. Losses at the gene ends were 4 bases for V and 4 bases for J; bases not matched to a gene: 4. CDR3 coding DNA: TGTGCCAGCAGCTCCACAGGGGGCTTCACCGGGGAGCTGTTTTTT. It codes for CASSSTGGFTGELFF.

This chain links TRBV12-3 or TRBV12-4 with TRBJ2-7; tentative D call: TRBD2 (6 bases). With 6 bases removed from V and 7 bases from J, the gap between germline ends came to 16 bases. The CDR3 extends over 13 amino acids. The CDR3 region is CASRRAGVGEQYF. CDR3 nucleotide sequence: TGTGCCAGCAGACGAGCGGGCGTGGGGGAGCAGTACTTC.

The count of this clonotype is one. The chain couples TRBV24-1 to TRBJ2-3; D remains unclear. Germline lookup yields CDR1 KGHDR and CDR2 SFDVKD. The CDR3 length is 16 residues. V was cut by 3 bases and J by 1 base, with 13 bases left in between. The CDR3 nucleotides read TGTGCCACCAGTGATCCGGCGGCAGGAGGCACAGATACGCAGTATTTT. Translation gives CATSDPAAGGTDTQYF.

The chain uses TRBV12-5 and TRBJ2-3; 10 nucleotides agree with TRBD2. This CDR3 region has 17 residues. V trimming: 2 bases; J trimming: 1 base; junction bases outside the gene matches: 6. From germline, CDR1 is LGHNT and CDR2 FRNRAP. CDR3 in amino acids: CASGLLVLAGGTDTQYF. The CDR3 nucleotides read TGTGCTAGTGGTTTGCTAGTCCTAGCGGGAGGCACAGATACGCAGTATTTT. The full variable domain, rest sourced from reference TRBV12-5 and TRBJ2-3, is DARVTQTPRHKVTEMGQEVTMRCQPILGHNTVFWYRQTMMQGLELLAYFRNRAPLDDSGMPKDRFSAEMPDATLATLKIQPSEPRDSAVYFCASGLLVLAGGTDTQYFGPGTRLTVL.

V gene TRBV12-3 or TRBV12-4 combines with J gene TRBJ2-7; D is perhaps TRBD1 (6 bases). The CDR3 has 14 amino acids. Trimming left V 1 base short and J 6 bases short, with 13 bases between. The CDR3 coding sequence is TGTGCCAGCAGTTTAGGGCAGGGGAAACCCGAGCAGTACTTC. It codes for CASSLGQGKPEQYF.

This chain joins TRBV2 and TRBJ2-3, with 7 bases that match TRBD2. Germline V lookup: CDR1 SNHLY, CDR2 FYNNEI. The CDR3 runs 14 residues. The ends lost 7 bases at V and 2 bases at J; junction bases unmatched: 6. CDR3 sequence (DNA): TGTGCCAGCACCGAAGGGACTAACACAGATACGCAGTATTTT. Translated: CASTEGTNTDTQYF.

The chain couples TRBV7-9 to TRBJ2-1; D not certain. The germline gives CDR1 SEHNR, CDR2 FQNEAQ (reference sequence). The CDR3 extends over 13 amino acids. Between the trimmed V and J ends, which lost 0 bases and 8 bases, there was a span of 8 bases. The CDR3 DNA reads TGTGCCAGCAGCTTAGCTGAGGCCGATGAGCAGTTCTTC. It specifies CASSLAEADEQFF.

The V gene is TRBV5-1, the J gene TRBJ2-5, with 7 bases that match TRBD1. CDR3 size: 13 residues. Per germline, CDR1 SGHRS and CDR2 YFSETQ. The junction had 5 bases not matched to a gene; V was cut back by 4 bases and J by 5 bases. The CDR3 is CASSKGQAETQYF. CDR3 nucleotides: TGCGCCAGCAGCAAAGGACAGGCTGAGACCCAGTACTTC.

This clonotype was recorded many times. V gene TRBV12-3 or TRBV12-4 combines with J gene TRBJ2-2; 8 bases align to TRBD1. CDR3 size: 12 residues. Losses at the gene ends were 5 bases for V and 7 bases for J; bases not matched to a gene: 0. As DNA, the CDR3 is TGTGCCAGCAGTACAGGGGGCGGGGAGCTGTTTTTT. Translated, it gives CASSTGGGELFF.

This clonotype appeared many times. This chain links TRBV28 with TRBJ2-3; 7 bases line up with TRBD1. This CDR3 has 14 residues. Germline lookup yields CDR1 MDHEN and CDR2 SYDVKM. V lost 4 bases, J lost 4 bases, and 5 bases stayed unmatched. Written as DNA, the CDR3 is TGTGCCAGCAGTTCCATAACAGGGGCAGATACGCAGTATTTT. Amino acid sequence: CASSSITGADTQYF.

The chain employs TRBV11-1 and TRBJ2-7, with D perhaps being TRBD1 or TRBD2 (5 bases each). The V gene lost 6 bases and the J gene lost 6 bases, with 30 bases spanning the gap. CDR3 length equals 18 residues. Germline assignment: CDR1 SGHAT and CDR2 FQDESV (reference sequence). DNA for the CDR3: TGTGCCAGCAGTGATCTAGGGGACGGGTTCGCGGGTGATCGCGAGCAGTACTTC. Translating gives CASSDLGDGFAGDREQYF.

Only a few counts were recorded for this clonotype. The rearrangement uses TRBV2 and TRBJ1-5; 8 bases line up with TRBD1. Germline V gives CDR1 SNHLY, CDR2 FYNNEI. V was pared by 6 bases and J by 6 bases, with 7 bases of the junction left unmatched. The CDR3 is 14 amino acids. The DNA of the CDR3 is TGTGCCAGCAGATCTACAGGGGGAGGTCAGCCCCAGCATTTT. Protein: CASRSTGGGQPQHF. The full variable domain, rest sourced from reference TRBV2 and TRBJ1-5, is EPEVTQTPSHQVTQMGQEVILRCVPISNHLYFYWYRQILGQKVEFLVSFYNNEISEKSEIFDDQFSVERPDGSNFTLKIRSTKLEDSAMYFCASRSTGGGQPQHFGDGTRLSIL.

Written as DNA, the CDR3 is TGCGCCAGCAGCCAAGATCCGGGACTAGCGGGAAGCACAGATACGCAGTATTTT. This gives the protein CASSQDPGLAGSTDTQYF. The rearrangement joins TRBV4-1 to TRBJ2-3, with 13 bases fitting TRBD2. There are 18 residues in the CDR3. CDR1 and CDR2 from the germline V gene are MGHRA and YSYEKL. Trimming at V came to 0 bases and at J to 0 bases, leaving 3 bases not matched to a gene.

The chain uses TRBV20-1 and TRBJ1-1; no firm D call. V was cut by 4 bases and J by 1 base, with 13 bases left in between. The V gene's germline CDR1 is DFQATT and CDR2 SNEGSKA (reference sequence). This CDR3 is 14 amino acids long. CDR3 protein: CSATDNGENTEAFF. CDR3 bases: TGCAGTGCTACTGACAACGGGGAGAACACTGAAGCTTTCTTT.

This clonotype was seen at least ten times. This chain joins TRBV12-3 or TRBV12-4 and TRBJ2-7; 10 bases align to TRBD1. The CDR3 has 14 residues. V shed 6 bases and J 3 bases; nucleotides not matched to a gene: 5. CDR3 nucleotide sequence: TGTGCCAGCAGACCGACAGGGGGCGGCTACGAGCAGTACTTC. It specifies CASRPTGGGYEQYF.

This clonotype turned up a few times. This sequence joins TRBV7-9 and TRBJ2-3; D is perhaps TRBD2 (6 bases). V lost 5 bases and J lost 3, with 9 bases in between. This CDR3 region has 13 residues. Germline V gene sequence: CDR1 SEHNR, CDR2 FQNEAQ (reference sequence). Written as DNA, the CDR3 is TGTGCCAGCAGCCGGAGGGAGACAGATACGCAGTATTTT. Translating gives CASSRRETDTQYF.

This clonotype has at least ten counts. The chain links TRBV29-1 to TRBJ2-3, with D perhaps matching TRBD1 (5 bases). The CDR3 runs to 15 residues. The V gene's germline CDR1 is SQVTM and CDR2 ANQGSEA. Trimming took off 3 bases at V and 2 bases at J, with 15 bases between the two ends. The CDR3: CSVDGKVGATDTQYF. Here the CDR3 DNA reads TGCAGCGTTGATGGTAAAGTAGGGGCCACAGATACGCAGTATTTT.

The count of this clonotype is one. The chain is built from TRBV25-1 and TRBJ2-3; 10 nucleotides match TRBD2. This CDR3 spans 20 amino acids. V lost 4 bases to trimming and J lost 4 bases; unmatched junction nucleotides: 20. Germline V gene sequence: CDR1 MGHDK, CDR2 SYGVNS. The chain's CDR3 is CASSVLGEASGSFRSDTQYF. The CDR3 DNA reads as TGTGCCAGCAGTGTGTTGGGAGAAGCTAGCGGGAGTTTCCGATCAGATACGCAGTATTTT.

Many counts were recorded for this clonotype. J is TRBJ1-1 and V is TRBV29-1; D is undetermined. The germline CDR1 and CDR2 sequences are SQVTM and ANQGSEA. The CDR3 sequence is 11 residues long. The germline V and J ends were trimmed by 0 bases and 4 bases, with 3 bases remaining between them. In DNA, the CDR3 is TGCAGCGTTGAAGATTCCACTGAAGCTTTCTTT. Translated: CSVEDSTEAFF.

This clonotype has just a few counts. At one end the junction does not follow the germline gene, possibly because of a read error. The V and J genes are TRBV20-1 and TRBJ2-1; 14 positions match TRBD2. The CDR3 totals 17 residues. Per the germline V gene, CDR1 is DFQATT and CDR2 is SNEGSKA (reference sequence). CDR3 protein: CCAKVLPGLAGVNEQFF. The CDR3 nucleotides are TGCTGTGCTAAAGTACTACCGGGACTAGCGGGAGTCAATGAGCAGTTCTTC.

Of note for this clonotype: A clone one base away is much larger, so this may be a read error. The rearrangement links TRBV10-3 to TRBJ2-2; D possibly uses TRBD1 or TRBD2 (5 bases each). Germline lookup yields CDR1 ENHRY and CDR2 SYGVKD. CDR3 length: 16 amino acids. This CDR3 reads CVISESMRDHVGELFF. The CDR3 nucleotides read TGTGTCATCAGTGAGTCGATGAGGGACCATGTCGGGGAGCTGTTTTTT.

This clonotype occurred a few times. The chain is built from TRBV12-3 or TRBV12-4 and TRBJ2-2, with D possibly being TRBD2 (5 bases). This CDR3 region has 17 residues. The V and J ends lost 6 bases and 1 base respectively, with 18 bases between them. The CDR3 sequence is CASRKLLDYWNTGELFF. In nucleotides, the CDR3 is TGTGCCAGCAGAAAACTCCTAGACTACTGGAACACCGGGGAGCTGTTTTTT.

This clonotype was observed many times. The V call is TRBV9, the J call TRBJ2-3, with unresolved D. The germline V gene has CDR1 SGDLS and CDR2 YYNGEE. V dropped 0 bases and J dropped 2 bases, with 10 bases sitting between them. The CDR3 contains 15 residues. The CDR3 nucleotides read TGTGCCAGCAGCGTAGAGAGTAGTCCCACAGATACGCAGTATTTT. It yields the protein CASSVESSPTDTQYF.

Ten or more counts support this clonotype. The V and J genes are TRBV20-1 and TRBJ2-5; no reliable D call. Per germline, CDR1 DFQATT and CDR2 SNEGSKA (reference sequence). V was clipped by 0 bases and J by 7 bases, with 9 bases between them. The CDR3 has 12 amino acids. DNA for the CDR3: TGCAGTGCTAGAGAAGCGCAGGTGACCCAGTACTTC. This codes for CSAREAQVTQYF.